This T cell receptor beta chain is from a study of T cells in Graves' hyperthyroidism and ophthalmopathy. General observations from the study: Most thyroid clonotypes expanded above 0.001 were also detected in blood. Ophthalmopathy stood apart from stable hyperthyroidism in a 13 V-J model.

TCR beta CDR3 regions were amplified from RNA transcripts. The HTBI primer set drove a first-round RT-PCR of the TCR CDR3. TCRdb reprocessed the multiplex PCR reads with MiXCR, giving one entry per CDR3 protein. Found here are 550,000 to 800,000 distinct CDR3 sequences, approximately 16% of them singletons; the top ten hold roughly 8%. This clonotype showed up many times. Its specificity is not known. Graves' hyperthyroidism qualified as stable when ophthalmopathy did not progress within 18 months. The authors obtained PBMCs from about 9.5 ml of fresh peripheral blood. The sequence was obtained from a young man with Graves' hyperthyroidism. Material: blood.

Here the CDR3 DNA reads TGTGCCAGCAACTGGGGGGATTCCTACGAGCAGTACTTC. Residues: CASNWGDSYEQYF. The V call is TRBV28, the J call TRBJ2-7; the D gene is possibly TRBD2 (6 bases). Trimming removed 7 bases at V and 1 base at J, with 11 bases between. This CDR3 spans 13 amino acids. Germline V gene lookup returns CDR1 MDHEN and CDR2 SYDVKM.